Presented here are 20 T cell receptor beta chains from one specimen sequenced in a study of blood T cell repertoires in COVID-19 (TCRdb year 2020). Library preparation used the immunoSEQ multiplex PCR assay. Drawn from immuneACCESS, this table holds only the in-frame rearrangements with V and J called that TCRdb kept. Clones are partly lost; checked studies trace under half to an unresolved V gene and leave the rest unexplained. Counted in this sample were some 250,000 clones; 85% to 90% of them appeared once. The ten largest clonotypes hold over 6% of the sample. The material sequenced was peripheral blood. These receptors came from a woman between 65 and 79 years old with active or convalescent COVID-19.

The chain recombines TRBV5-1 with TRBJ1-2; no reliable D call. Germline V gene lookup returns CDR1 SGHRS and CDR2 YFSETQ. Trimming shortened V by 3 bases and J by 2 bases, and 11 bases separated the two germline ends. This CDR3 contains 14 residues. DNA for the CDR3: TGCGCCAGCAGCTGGTTCGGGATCAACTATGGCTACACCTTC. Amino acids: CASSWFGINYGYTF.

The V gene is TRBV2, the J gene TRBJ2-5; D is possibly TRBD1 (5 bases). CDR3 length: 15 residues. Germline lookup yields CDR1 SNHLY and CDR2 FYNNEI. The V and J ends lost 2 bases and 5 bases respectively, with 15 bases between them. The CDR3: CASSEQGASLETQYF. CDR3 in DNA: TGTGCCAGCAGTGAACAGGGTGCCTCCTTGGAGACCCAGTACTTC.

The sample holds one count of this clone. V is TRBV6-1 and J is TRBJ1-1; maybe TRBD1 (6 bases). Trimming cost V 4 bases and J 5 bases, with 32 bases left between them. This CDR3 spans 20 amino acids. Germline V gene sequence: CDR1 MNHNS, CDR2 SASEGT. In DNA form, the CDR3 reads TGTGCCAGCAGTGCACAACCCGTGGAAGTTCAGGGGAGAGGAGGAACTGAAGCTTTCTTT. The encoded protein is CASSAQPVEVQGRGGTEAFF.

The CDR3 reads CASSKASRSTGELFF. The CDR3 region has the DNA TGTGCCAGCTCAAAAGCTAGCCGATCCACCGGGGAGCTGTTTTTT. The chain has TRBV18 and TRBJ2-2; tentative D call: TRBD2 (5 bases). Germline V CDR1 and CDR2: KGHSH, LQKENI. Trimming removed 5 bases at V and 4 bases at J, with 14 bases between. The CDR3 sequence is 15 residues long.

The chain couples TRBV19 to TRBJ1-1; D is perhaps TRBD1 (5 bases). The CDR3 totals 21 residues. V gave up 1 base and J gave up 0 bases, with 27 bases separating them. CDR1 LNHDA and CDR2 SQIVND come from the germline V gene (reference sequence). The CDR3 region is CASSIGSPFGRQSTLNTEAFF. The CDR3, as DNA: TGTGCCAGTAGTATAGGCAGCCCGTTCGGGCGACAGTCGACGTTGAACACTGAAGCTTTCTTT.

The CDR3 here is CASSLTGAQKAFF. DNA of the CDR3: TGTGCCAGCAGCTTGACAGGGGCTCAAAAAGCTTTCTTT. The chain uses TRBV13 and TRBJ1-1, with 8 nucleotides matching TRBD1. V dropped 3 bases and J dropped 9; count of bases not matched to a gene: 6. Germline V gene sequence: CDR1 PRHDT, CDR2 FYEKMQ (reference sequence). The CDR3 sequence is 13 residues long.

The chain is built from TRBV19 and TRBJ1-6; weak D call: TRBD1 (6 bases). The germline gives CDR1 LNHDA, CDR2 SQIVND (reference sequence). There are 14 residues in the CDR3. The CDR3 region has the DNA TGTACCCAACGTCCGGGGACATATTTTTTACCCCTCCACTTT. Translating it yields CTQRPGTYFLPLHF.

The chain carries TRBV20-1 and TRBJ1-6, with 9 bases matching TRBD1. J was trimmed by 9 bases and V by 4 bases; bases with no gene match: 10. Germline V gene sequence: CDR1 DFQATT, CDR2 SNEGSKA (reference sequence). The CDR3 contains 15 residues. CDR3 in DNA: TGCAGTGCTAATGAAGGACAGGGGTCTGTTTCACCCCTCCACTTT. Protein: CSANEGQGSVSPLHF.

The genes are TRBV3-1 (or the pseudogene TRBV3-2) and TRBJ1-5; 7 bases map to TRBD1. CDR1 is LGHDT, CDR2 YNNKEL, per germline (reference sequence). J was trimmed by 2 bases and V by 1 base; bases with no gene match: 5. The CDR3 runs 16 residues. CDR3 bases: TGTGCCAGCAGCCAAGGAAGGGGGCCGGGCAATCAGCCCCAGCATTTT. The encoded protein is CASSQGRGPGNQPQHF.

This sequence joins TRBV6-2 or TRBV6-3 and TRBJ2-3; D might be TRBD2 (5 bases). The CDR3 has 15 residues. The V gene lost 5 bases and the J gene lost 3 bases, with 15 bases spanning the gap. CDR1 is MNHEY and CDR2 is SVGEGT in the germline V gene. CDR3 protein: CASSTRGFGTDTQYF. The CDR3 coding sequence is TGTGCCAGCAGTACAAGAGGGTTTGGGACAGATACGCAGTATTTT.

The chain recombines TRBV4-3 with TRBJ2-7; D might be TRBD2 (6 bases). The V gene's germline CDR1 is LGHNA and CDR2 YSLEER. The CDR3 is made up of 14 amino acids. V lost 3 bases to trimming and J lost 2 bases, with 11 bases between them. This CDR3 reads CASSHGTGTYEQYF. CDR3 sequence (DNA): TGCGCCAGCAGCCATGGGACTGGTACCTACGAGCAGTACTTC.

For the CDR3, the DNA is TGCGCCAGCAGCCAAGAGACAGGGATCTCCTACAATGAGCAGTTCTTC. It specifies CASSQETGISYNEQFF. V gene TRBV4-1 combines with J gene TRBJ2-1; 7 bases line up with TRBD1. Germline lookup yields CDR1 MGHRA and CDR2 YSYEKL. This CDR3 is built from 16 residues. V trimming: 0 bases; J trimming: 0 bases; junction bases outside the gene matches: 2.

The CDR3 spells CATSGDNTDTQYF. The CDR3 DNA reads as TGTGCCACCAGTGGGGACAACACAGATACGCAGTATTTT. The chain combines TRBV24-1 with TRBJ2-3; weak D call: TRBD1 (6 bases). The germline V gene encodes CDR1 KGHDR and CDR2 SFDVKD. V was pared by 5 bases and J by 2 bases, with 7 bases between. This CDR3 has 13 residues.

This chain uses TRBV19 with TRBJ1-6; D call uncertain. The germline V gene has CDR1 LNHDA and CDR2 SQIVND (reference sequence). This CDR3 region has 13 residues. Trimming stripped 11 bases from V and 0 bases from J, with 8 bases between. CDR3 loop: CAGQSSYNSPLHF. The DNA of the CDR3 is TGTGCCGGGCAGAGCTCCTATAATTCACCCCTCCACTTT.

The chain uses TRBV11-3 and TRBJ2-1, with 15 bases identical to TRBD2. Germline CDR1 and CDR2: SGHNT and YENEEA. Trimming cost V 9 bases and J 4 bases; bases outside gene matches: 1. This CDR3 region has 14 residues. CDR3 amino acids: CASGLAGGYNEQFF. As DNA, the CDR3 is TGTGCCAGTGGACTAGCGGGGGGGTACAATGAGCAGTTCTTC.

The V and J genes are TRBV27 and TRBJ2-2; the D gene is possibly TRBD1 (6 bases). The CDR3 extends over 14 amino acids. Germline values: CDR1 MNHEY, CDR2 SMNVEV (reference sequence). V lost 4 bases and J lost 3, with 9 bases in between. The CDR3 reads CASSSTGYTGELFF. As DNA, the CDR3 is TGTGCCAGCAGTTCCACAGGGTACACCGGGGAGCTGTTTTTT.

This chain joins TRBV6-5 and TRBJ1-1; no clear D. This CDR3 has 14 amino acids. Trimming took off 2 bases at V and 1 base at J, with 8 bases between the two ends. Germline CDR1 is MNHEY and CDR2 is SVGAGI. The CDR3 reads CASSYLQRNTEAFF. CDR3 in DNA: TGTGCCAGCAGTTACCTACAGAGGAACACTGAAGCTTTCTTT.

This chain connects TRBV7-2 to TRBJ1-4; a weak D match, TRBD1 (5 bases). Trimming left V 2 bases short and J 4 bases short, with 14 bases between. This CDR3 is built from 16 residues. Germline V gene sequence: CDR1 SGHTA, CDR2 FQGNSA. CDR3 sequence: CASSLIGASGNEKLFF. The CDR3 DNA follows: TGTGCCAGCAGCTTAATAGGGGCGTCGGGTAATGAAAAACTGTTTTTT.

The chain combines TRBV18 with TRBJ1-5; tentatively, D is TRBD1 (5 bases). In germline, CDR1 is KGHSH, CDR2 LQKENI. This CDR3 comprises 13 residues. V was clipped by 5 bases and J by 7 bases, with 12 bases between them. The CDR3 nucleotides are TGTGCCAGCTCAACTGACAGAATCCAGCCCCAGCATTTT. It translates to CASSTDRIQPQHF.

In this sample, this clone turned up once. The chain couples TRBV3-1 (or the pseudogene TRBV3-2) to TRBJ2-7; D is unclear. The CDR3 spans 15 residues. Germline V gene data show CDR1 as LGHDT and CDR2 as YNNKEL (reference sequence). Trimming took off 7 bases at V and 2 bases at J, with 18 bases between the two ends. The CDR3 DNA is TGTGCCAGCACCCCGACCGCTAGTTGGGCCTACGAGCAGTACTTC. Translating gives CASTPTASWAYEQYF.